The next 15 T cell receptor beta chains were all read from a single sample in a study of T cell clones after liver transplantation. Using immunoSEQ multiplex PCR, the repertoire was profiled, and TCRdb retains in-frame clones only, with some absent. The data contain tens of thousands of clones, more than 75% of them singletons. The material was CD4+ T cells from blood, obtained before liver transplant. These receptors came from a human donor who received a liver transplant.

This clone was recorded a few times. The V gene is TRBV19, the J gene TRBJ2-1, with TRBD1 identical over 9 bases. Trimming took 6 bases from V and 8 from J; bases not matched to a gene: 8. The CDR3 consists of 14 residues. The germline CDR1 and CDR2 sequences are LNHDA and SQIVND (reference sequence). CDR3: CASRQDRGLYEQFF. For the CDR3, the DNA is TGTGCCAGTAGACAGGACAGGGGCCTATATGAGCAGTTCTTC.

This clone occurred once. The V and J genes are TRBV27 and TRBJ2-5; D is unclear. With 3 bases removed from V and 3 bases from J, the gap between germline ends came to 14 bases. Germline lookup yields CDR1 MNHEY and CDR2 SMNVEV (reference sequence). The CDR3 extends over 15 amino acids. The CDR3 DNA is TGTGCCAGCAGTTTTGTTACGGCAGATAAAGAGACCCAGTACTTC. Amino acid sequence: CASSFVTADKETQYF.

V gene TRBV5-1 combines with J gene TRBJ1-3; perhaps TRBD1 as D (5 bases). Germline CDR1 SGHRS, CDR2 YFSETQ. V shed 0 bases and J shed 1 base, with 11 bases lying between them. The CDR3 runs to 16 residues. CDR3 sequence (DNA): TGCGCCAGCAGCTTGGAAGGGGCTGTGTCTGGAAACACCATATATTTT. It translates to CASSLEGAVSGNTIYF.

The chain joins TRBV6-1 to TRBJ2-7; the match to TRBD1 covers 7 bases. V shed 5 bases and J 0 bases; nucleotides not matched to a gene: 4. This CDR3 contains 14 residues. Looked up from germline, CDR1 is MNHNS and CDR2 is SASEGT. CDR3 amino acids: CASSSDRTSYEQYF. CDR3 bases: TGTGCCAGCAGTTCGGACAGGACCTCCTACGAGCAGTACTTC.

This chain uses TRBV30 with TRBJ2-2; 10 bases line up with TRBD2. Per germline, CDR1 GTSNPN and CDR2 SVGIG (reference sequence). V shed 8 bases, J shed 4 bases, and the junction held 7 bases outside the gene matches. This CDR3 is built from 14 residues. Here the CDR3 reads CARTSGMGTGELFF. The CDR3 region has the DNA TGTGCCCGAACTAGCGGGATGGGCACCGGGGAGCTGTTTTTT.

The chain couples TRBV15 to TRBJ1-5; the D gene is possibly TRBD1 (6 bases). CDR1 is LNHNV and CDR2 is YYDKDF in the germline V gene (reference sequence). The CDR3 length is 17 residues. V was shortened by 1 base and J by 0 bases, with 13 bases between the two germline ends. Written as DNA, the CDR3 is TGTGCCACCAGCAGAGTTGCCGGGGGCGATAGCAATCAGCCCCAGCATTTT. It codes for CATSRVAGGDSNQPQHF.

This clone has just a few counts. The CDR3 protein is CASITGETSYTF. The CDR3 DNA is TGTGCCAGCATTACCGGAGAAACAAGCTACACCTTC. J is TRBJ1-2 and V is TRBV28, with D hard to call. CDR1 and CDR2 (germline): MDHEN, SYDVKM. Trimming removed 7 bases at V and 9 bases at J, with 15 bases between. This CDR3 comprises 12 residues.

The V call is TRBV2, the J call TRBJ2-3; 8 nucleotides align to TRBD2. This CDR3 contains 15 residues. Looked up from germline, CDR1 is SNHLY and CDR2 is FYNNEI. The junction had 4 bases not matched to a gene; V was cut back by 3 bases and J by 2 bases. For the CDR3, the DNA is TGTGCCAGCAGTGACGGGAGGGATTACACAGATACGCAGTATTTT. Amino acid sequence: CASSDGRDYTDTQYF. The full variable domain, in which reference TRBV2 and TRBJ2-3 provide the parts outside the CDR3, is EPEVTQTPSHQVTQMGQEVILRCVPISNHLYFYWYRQILGQKVEFLVSFYNNEISEKSEIFDDQFSVERPDGSNFTLKIRSTKLEDSAMYFCASSDGRDYTDTQYFGPGTRLTVL.

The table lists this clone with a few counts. The chain's CDR3 is CASGEPEAFF. CDR3 nucleotide sequence: TGTGCCAGCGGGGAACCTGAAGCTTTCTTT. This chain connects TRBV2 to TRBJ1-1; D is ambiguous. Germline CDR1 is SNHLY and CDR2 is FYNNEI. V lost 8 bases and J lost 6, with 7 bases in between. The CDR3 runs 10 residues. The full variable domain, with the rest looked up from reference TRBV2 and TRBJ1-1, is EPEVTQTPSHQVTQMGQEVILRCVPISNHLYFYWYRQILGQKVEFLVSFYNNEISEKSEIFDDQFSVERPDGSNFTLKIRSTKLEDSAMYFCASGEPEAFFGQGTRLTVV.

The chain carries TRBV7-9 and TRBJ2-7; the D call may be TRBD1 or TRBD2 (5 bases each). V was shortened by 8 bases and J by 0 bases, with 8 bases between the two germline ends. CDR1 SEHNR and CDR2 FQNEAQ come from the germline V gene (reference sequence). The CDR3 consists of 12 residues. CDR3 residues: CASGDGSYEQYF. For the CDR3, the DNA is TGTGCCAGCGGGGACGGCTCCTACGAGCAGTACTTC.

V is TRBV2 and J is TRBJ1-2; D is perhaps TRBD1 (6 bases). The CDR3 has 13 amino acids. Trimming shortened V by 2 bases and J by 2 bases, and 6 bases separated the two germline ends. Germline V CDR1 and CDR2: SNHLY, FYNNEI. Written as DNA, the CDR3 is TGTGCCAGCAGTGAAACAGGGAACTATGGCTACACCTTC. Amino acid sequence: CASSETGNYGYTF.

CDR3 in DNA: TGTGCCATCAGCCCTTGGGACCACCAAGAGACCCAGTACTTC. It specifies CAISPWDHQETQYF. The V call is TRBV10-3, the J call TRBJ2-5, with D perhaps being TRBD1 or TRBD2 (5 bases each). Trimming removed 6 bases from V and 0 bases from J, with 11 bases in between. This CDR3 has 14 residues. Germline assignment: CDR1 ENHRY and CDR2 SYGVKD.

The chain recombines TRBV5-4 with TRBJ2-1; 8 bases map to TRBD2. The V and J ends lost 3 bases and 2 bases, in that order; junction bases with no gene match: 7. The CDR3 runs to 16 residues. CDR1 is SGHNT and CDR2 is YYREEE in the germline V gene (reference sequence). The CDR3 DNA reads TGTGCCAGCAGCTCTTTAGCGGGACGAGCCTACAATGAGCAGTTCTTC. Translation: CASSSLAGRAYNEQFF.

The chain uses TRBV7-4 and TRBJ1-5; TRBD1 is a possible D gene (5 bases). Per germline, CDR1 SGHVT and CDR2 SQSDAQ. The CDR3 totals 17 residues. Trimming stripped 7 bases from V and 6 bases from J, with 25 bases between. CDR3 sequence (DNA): TGTGCCAGCACTCTGTGGTCATGTCTTTCCGGGGGTCAGCCCCAGCATTTT. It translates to CASTLWSCLSGGQPQHF.

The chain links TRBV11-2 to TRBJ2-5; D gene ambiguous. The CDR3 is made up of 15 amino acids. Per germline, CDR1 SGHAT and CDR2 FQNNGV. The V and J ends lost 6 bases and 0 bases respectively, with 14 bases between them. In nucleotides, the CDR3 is TGTGCCAGCAGTCGTTTGGTGGGGAACCAAGAGACCCAGTACTTC. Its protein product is CASSRLVGNQETQYF.